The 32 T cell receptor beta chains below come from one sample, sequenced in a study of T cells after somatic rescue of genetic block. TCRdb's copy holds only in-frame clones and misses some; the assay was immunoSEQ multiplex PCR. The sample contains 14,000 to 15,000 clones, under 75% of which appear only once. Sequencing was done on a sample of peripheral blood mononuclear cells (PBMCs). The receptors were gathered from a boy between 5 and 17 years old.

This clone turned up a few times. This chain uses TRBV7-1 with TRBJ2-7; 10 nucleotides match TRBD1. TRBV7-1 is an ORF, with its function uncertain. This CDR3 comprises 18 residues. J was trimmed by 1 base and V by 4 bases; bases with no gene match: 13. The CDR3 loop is CASSLGQGDQRISYEQYF. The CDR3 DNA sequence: TGTGCCAGCAGCTTAGGACAGGGGGACCAGCGGATTTCCTACGAGCAGTACTTC.

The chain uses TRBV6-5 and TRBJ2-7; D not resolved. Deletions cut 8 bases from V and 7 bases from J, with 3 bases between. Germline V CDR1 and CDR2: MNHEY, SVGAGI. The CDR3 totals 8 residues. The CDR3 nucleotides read TGTGCCAGCCTGGAGCAGTACTTC. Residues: CASLEQYF.

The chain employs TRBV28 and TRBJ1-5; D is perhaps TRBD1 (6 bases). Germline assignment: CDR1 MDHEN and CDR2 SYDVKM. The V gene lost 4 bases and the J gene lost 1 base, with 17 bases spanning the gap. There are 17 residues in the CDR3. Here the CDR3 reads CASSSYPQGGSNQPQHF. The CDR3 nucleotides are TGTGCCAGCAGTTCTTACCCACAGGGAGGAAGCAATCAGCCCCAGCATTTT.

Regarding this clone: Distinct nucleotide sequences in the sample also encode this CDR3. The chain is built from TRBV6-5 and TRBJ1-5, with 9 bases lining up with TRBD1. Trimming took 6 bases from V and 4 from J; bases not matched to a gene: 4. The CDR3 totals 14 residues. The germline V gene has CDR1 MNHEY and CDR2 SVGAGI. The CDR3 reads CASSPGTGNQPQHF. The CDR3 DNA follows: TGTGCCAGCAGCCCCGGGACAGGGAATCAGCCCCAGCATTTT.

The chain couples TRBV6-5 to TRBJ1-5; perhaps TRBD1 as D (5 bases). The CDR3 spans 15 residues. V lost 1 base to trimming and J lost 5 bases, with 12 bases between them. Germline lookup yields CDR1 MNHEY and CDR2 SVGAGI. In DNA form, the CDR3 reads TGTGCCAGCAGTTACTTTGGGGGGAAGGATCAGCCCCAGCATTTT. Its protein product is CASSYFGGKDQPQHF.

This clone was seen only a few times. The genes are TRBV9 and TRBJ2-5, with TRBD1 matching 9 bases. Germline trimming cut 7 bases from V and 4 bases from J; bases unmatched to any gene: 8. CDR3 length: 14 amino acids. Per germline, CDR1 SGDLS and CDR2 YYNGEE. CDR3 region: CASGGGQGVETQYF. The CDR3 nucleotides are TGTGCCAGCGGCGGGGGACAGGGAGTAGAGACCCAGTACTTC.

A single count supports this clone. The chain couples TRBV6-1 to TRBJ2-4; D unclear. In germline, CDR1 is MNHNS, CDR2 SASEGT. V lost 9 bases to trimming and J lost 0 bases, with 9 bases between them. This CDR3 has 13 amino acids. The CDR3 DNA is TGTGCCAGTCGGGTTTTAGCCAAAAACATTCAGTACTTC. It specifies CASRVLAKNIQYF.

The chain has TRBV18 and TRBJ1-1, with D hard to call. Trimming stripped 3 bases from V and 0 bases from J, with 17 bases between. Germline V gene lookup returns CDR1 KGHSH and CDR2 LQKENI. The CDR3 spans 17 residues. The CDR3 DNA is TGTGCCAGCTCACCGAGAGAAAGAACACGGATGAACACTGAAGCTTTCTTT. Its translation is CASSPRERTRMNTEAFF.

CDR3 nucleotide sequence: TGTGCCAGCAGTGGGATGGGTGGGGCTAAAGAGCAGTACTTC. Translating gives CASSGMGGAKEQYF. V is TRBV25-1 and J is TRBJ2-7; weak D call: TRBD1 (5 bases). V shed 4 bases and J shed 7 bases, with 17 bases lying between them. The CDR3 totals 14 residues. CDR1 is MGHDK, CDR2 SYGVNS, per germline.

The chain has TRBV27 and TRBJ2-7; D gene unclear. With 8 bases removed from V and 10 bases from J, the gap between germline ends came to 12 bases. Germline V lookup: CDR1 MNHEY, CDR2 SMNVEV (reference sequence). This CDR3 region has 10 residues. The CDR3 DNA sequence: TGTGCCAGCGGTCCCGGGCTTCAGTACTTC. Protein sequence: CASGPGLQYF.

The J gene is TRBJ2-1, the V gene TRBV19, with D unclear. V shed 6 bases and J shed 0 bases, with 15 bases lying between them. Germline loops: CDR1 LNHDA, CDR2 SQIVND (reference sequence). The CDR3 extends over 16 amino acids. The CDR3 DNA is TGTGCCAGTAGGAAGACATACTCCTACTCCTACAATGAGCAGTTCTTC. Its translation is CASRKTYSYSYNEQFF.

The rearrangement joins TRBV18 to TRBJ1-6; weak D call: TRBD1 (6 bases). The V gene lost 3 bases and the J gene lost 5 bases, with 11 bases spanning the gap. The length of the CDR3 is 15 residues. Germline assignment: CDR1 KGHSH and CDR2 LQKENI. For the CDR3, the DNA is TGTGCCAGCTCACCTCGGGGGGGCGATAATTCACCCCTCCACTTT. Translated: CASSPRGGDNSPLHF.

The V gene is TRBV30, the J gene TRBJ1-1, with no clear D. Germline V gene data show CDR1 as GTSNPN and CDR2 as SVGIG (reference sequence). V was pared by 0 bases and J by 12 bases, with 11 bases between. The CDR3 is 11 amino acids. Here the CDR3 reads CAWSVQRSSFF. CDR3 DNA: TGTGCCTGGAGTGTACAGCGGTCGTCTTTCTTT.

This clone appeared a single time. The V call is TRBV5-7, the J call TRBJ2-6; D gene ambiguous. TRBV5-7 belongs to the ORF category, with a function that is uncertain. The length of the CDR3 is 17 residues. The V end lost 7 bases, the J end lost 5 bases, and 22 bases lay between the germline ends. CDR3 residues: CASYLYCVQSRANVLTF. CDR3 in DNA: TGTGCCAGCTACCTGTATTGCGTACAAAGTCGGGCCAACGTCCTGACTTTC.

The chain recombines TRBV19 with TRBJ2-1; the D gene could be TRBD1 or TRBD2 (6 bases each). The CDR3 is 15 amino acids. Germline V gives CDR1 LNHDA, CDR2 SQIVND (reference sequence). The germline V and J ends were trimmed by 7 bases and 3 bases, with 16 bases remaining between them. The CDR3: CASTPEGGYYNEQFF. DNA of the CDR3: TGTGCCAGTACCCCGGAGGGGGGATACTACAATGAGCAGTTCTTC.

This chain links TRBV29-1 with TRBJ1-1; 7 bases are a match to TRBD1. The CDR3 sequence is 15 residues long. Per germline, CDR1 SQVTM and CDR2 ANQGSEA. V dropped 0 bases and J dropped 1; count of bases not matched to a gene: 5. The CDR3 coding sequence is TGCAGCGTTGAAGATGTAGGGGGCGCGAACACTGAAGCTTTCTTT. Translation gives CSVEDVGGANTEAFF.

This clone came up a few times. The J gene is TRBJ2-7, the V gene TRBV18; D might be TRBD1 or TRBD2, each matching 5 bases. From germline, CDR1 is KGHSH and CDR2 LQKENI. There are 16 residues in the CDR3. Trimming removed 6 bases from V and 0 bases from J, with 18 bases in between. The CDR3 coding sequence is TGTGCCAGCTCCCACACCCACGGGGCTAACTCCTACGAGCAGTACTTC. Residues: CASSHTHGANSYEQYF.

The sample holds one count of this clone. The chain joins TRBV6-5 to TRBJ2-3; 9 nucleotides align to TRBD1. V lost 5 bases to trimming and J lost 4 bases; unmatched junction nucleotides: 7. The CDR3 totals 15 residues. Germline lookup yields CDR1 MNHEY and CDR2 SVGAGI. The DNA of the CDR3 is TGTGCCAGCAGTCCTACAGGGGGCAGGGCAGATACGCAGTATTTT. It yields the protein CASSPTGGRADTQYF.

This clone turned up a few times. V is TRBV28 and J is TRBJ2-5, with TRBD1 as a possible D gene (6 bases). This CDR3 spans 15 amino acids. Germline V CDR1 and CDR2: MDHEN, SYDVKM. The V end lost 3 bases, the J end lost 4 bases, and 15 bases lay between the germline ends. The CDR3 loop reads CASSFGQGTGETQYF. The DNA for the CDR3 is TGTGCCAGCAGTTTTGGCCAGGGGACGGGAGAGACCCAGTACTTC.

The CDR3 nucleotides are TGTGCCAGCAGTTGGGTACCAGATACGCAGTATTTT. Its protein is CASSWVPDTQYF. The chain couples TRBV6-7 to TRBJ2-3; no definite D call. TRBV6-7 is an ORF, and what it does is uncertain. V lost 4 bases to trimming and J lost 4 bases, with 6 bases between them. This CDR3 has 12 amino acids.

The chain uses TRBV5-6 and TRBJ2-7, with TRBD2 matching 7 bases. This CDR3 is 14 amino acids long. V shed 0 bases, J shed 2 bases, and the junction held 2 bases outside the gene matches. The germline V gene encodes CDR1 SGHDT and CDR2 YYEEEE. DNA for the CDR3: TGTGCCAGCAGCTTGGATCTAGCGGCCTACGAGCAGTACTTC. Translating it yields CASSLDLAAYEQYF.

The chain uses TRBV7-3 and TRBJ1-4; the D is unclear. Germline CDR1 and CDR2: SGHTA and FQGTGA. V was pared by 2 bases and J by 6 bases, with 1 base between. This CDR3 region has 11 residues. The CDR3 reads CASSLYEKLFF. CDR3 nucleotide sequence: TGTGCCAGCAGCTTATATGAAAAACTGTTTTTT.

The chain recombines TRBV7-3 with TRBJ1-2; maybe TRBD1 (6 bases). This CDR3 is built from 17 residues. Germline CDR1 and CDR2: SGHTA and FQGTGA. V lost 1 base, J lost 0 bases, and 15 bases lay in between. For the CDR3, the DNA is TGTGCCAGCAGCTTAAGGGGTCCACAGGGTCCTAACTATGGCTACACCTTC. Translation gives CASSLRGPQGPNYGYTF.

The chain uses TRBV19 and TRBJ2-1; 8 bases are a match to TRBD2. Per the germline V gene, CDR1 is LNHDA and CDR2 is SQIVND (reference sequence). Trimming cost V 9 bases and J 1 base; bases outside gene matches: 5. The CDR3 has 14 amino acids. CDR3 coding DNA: TGTGCCAGCGCGGCTAGCGGGTCCTACAATGAGCAGTTCTTC. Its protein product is CASAASGSYNEQFF.

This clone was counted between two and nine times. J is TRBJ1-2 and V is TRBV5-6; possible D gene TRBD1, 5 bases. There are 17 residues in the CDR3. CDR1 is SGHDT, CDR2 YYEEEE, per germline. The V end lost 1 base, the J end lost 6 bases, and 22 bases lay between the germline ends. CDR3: CASSLPSFMGGGDGYTF. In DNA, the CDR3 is TGTGCCAGCAGCTTGCCTTCATTTATGGGGGGAGGTGATGGCTACACCTTC.

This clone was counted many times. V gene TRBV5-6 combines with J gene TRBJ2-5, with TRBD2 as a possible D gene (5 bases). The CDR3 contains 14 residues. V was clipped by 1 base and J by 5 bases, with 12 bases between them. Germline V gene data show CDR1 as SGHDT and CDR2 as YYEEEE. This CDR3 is CASSLSLALETQYF. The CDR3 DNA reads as TGTGCCAGCAGCTTGAGTCTAGCTTTGGAGACCCAGTACTTC.

The CDR3 sequence is CASSSGPGPVAFF. CDR3 sequence (DNA): TGTGCCAGCAGCTCCGGTCCCGGCCCTGTGGCTTTCTTT. The V call is TRBV5-5, the J call TRBJ1-1, with D unresolved. Germline V gene data show CDR1 as SGHKS and CDR2 as YYEKEE (reference sequence). Trimming stripped 3 bases from V and 11 bases from J, with 17 bases between. The CDR3 spans 13 residues.

The CDR3 reads CASSLGPQTMNTEAFF. The CDR3 DNA is TGTGCCAGCAGCTTGGGCCCCCAGACAATGAACACTGAAGCTTTCTTT. The genes are TRBV5-4 and TRBJ1-1; D gene uncertain. The CDR3 has 16 amino acids. Between the trimmed V and J ends, which lost 0 bases and 0 bases, there was a span of 12 bases. Germline loops: CDR1 SGHNT, CDR2 YYREEE (reference sequence).

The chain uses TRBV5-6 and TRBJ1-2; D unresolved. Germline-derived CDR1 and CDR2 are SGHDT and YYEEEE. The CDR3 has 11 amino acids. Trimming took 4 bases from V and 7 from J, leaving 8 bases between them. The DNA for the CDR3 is TGTGCCAGCAGCAGATCGGCTGGCTACACCTTC. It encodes CASSRSAGYTF.

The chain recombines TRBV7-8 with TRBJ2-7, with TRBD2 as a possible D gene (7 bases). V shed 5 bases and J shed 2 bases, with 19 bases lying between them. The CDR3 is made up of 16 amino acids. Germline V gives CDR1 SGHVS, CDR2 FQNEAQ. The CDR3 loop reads CASSPRGGQGTYEQYF. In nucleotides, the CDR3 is TGTGCCAGCAGCCCTAGGGGGGGGCAGGGGACCTACGAGCAGTACTTC.

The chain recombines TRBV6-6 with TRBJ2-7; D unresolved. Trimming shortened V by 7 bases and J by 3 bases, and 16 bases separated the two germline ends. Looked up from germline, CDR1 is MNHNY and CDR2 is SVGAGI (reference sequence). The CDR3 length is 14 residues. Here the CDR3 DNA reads TGTGCCAGCAAGTTGACATTTAAGGACTACGAGCAGTACTTC. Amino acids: CASKLTFKDYEQYF.

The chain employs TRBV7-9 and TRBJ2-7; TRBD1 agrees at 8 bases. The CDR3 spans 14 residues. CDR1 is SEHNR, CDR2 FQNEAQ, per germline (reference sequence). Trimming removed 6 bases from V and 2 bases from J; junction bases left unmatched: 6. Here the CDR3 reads CASSQGAGAYEQYF. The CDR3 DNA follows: TGTGCCAGCAGTCAGGGGGCAGGGGCCTACGAGCAGTACTTC.